A selection of T cell receptor beta chains follows, all from one sample in a study of cytomegalovirus exposure and HLA in healthy donors. The data were produced by immunoSEQ multiplex PCR, yet TCRdb's version contains in-frame clones alone and is incomplete. The sample has 150,000 to 200,000 clones, approximately 79% seen once. Sequencing used PBMCs. These receptors all come from a man between 35 and 55 years old in good health and CMV-seropositive. Both conserved end residues are part of each CDR3. The D gene is left open where the match is weak. Clone size is stated in some rows and not others, as once, few, many or a class when expanded.

D: TRBD1
size: .
J: TRBJ2-7
V: TRBV5-1
CDR3: CASSLRTGTGKGEQYF
DNA: TGCGCCAGCAGCTTACGTACCGGGACAGGGAAGGGGGAGCAGTACTTC

D: .
size: .
J: TRBJ2-7
V: TRBV18
CDR3: CASSPPGAYEQYF
DNA: TGTGCCAGCTCACCACCAGGAGCTTACGAGCAGTACTTC

D: .
size: few
J: TRBJ1-1
V: TRBV2
CDR3: CASKLGSGQAEAFF
DNA: TGTGCCAGCAAATTGGGCAGCGGGCAGGCTGAAGCTTTCTTT

D: .
size: .
J: TRBJ2-3
V: TRBV7-9
CDR3: CASSLGSVGTQYF
DNA: TGTGCCAGCAGCTTAGGATCTGTGGGCACGCAGTATTTT

D: TRBD1
size: .
J: TRBJ1-3
V: TRBV7-9
CDR3: CASTPQGAGNTIYF
DNA: TGTGCCAGCACCCCTCAGGGGGCTGGAAACACCATATATTTT

D: TRBD1
size: few
J: TRBJ2-2
V: TRBV11-2
CDR3: CASSFNRGRGGELFF
DNA: TGTGCCAGCAGCTTCAACAGGGGGCGGGGCGGGGAGCTGTTTTTT

D: .
size: few
J: TRBJ1-5
V: TRBV6-1
CDR3: CASTVYSNQPQHF
DNA: TGTGCCAGTACAGTTTATAGCAATCAGCCCCAGCATTTT

D: .
size: .
J: TRBJ1-3
V: TRBV9
CDR3: CASSSGNTIYF
DNA: TGTGCCAGCAGCTCGGGAAACACCATATATTTT

D: .
size: .
J: TRBJ2-4
V: TRBV21-1
CDR3: CASSKSRTGTAGNIQYF
DNA: TGTGCCAGCAGCAAATCTCGAACCGGGACAGCGGGAAACATTCAGTACTTC

D: .
size: .
J: TRBJ1-1
V: TRBV11-3
CDR3: CASSRGMNTEAFF
DNA: TGTGCCAGCAGCCGGGGGATGAACACTGAAGCTTTCTTT

D: TRBD1
size: .
J: TRBJ2-1
V: TRBV5-4
CDR3: CASSRRQGGGNEQFF
DNA: TGTGCCAGCAGCCGAAGACAGGGGGGCGGGAATGAGCAGTTCTTC

D: TRBD1
size: once
J: TRBJ2-1
V: TRBV7-3
CDR3: CASSFAPGQYYNEQFF
DNA: TGTGCCAGCAGCTTCGCACCGGGACAGTATTACAATGAGCAGTTCTTC

D: .
size: .
J: TRBJ2-2
V: TRBV7-7
CDR3: CASSRGAGTGELFF
DNA: TGTGCTAGCAGCCGGGGGGCTGGTACCGGGGAGCTGTTTTTT

D: .
size: .
J: TRBJ2-7
V: TRBV6-5
CDR3: CASSYITRQYEQYF
DNA: TGTGCCAGCAGTTATATCACGAGGCAGTACGAGCAGTACTTC

D: .
size: .
J: TRBJ1-2
V: TRBV6-6
CDR3: CASSSDPSGYTF
DNA: TGTGCCAGCAGTTCCGACCCTAGTGGCTACACCTTC

D: .
size: .
J: TRBJ1-1
V: TRBV7-9
CDR3: CASSQRRRVNTEAFF
DNA: TGTGCCAGCAGCCAACGTCGGCGGGTAAACACTGAAGCTTTCTTT

D: .
size: .
J: TRBJ2-7
V: TRBV7-6
CDR3: CASSDDIYEQYF
DNA: TGTGCCAGCAGCGACGACATCTACGAGCAGTACTTC

D: .
size: .
J: TRBJ1-1
V: TRBV7-8
CDR3: CASSLPQGTEAFF
DNA: TGTGCCAGCAGCTTACCCCAGGGGACTGAAGCTTTCTTT

D: .
size: .
J: TRBJ1-1
V: TRBV11-1
CDR3: CASSLAEGGTEAFF
DNA: TGTGCCAGCAGCTTAGCCGAGGGCGGCACTGAAGCTTTCTTT

D: .
size: .
J: TRBJ2-7
V: TRBV2
CDR3: CASSEWQGITNEQYF
DNA: TGTGCCAGCAGTGAATGGCAGGGGATTACGAACGAGCAGTACTTC

D: .
size: few
J: TRBJ1-1
V: TRBV6-6
CDR3: CASSYSPYREYTEAFF
DNA: TGTGCCAGCAGTTACTCACCTTACAGGGAGTACACTGAAGCTTTCTTT

D: .
size: .
J: TRBJ2-3
V: TRBV10-3
CDR3: CAISADAGGDTQYF
DNA: TGTGCCATCAGTGCAGACGCGGGTGGAGATACGCAGTATTTT

D: TRBD2
size: .
J: TRBJ2-1
V: TRBV5-1
CDR3: CASSLEAGGNNEQFF
DNA: TGCGCCAGCAGCTTGGAAGCGGGGGGCAACAATGAGCAGTTCTTC

D: .
size: .
J: TRBJ2-6
V: TRBV27
CDR3: CASSLRGHESSGANVLTF
DNA: TGTGCCAGCAGTTTACGAGGACACGAAAGCTCTGGGGCCAACGTCCTGACTTTC

D: .
size: .
J: TRBJ2-2
V: TRBV10-3
CDR3: CATGGQNTGELFF
DNA: TGTGCCACCGGTGGACAGAACACCGGGGAGCTGTTTTTT

D: TRBD1
size: once
J: TRBJ2-7
V: TRBV2
CDR3: CASSEGTGNSYEQYF
DNA: TGTGCCAGCAGTGAGGGGACAGGGAATTCCTACGAGCAGTACTTC

D: .
size: .
J: TRBJ2-6
V: TRBV25-1
CDR3: CASSDRSSGANVLTF
DNA: TGTGCCAGCAGTGACCGGAGCTCTGGGGCCAACGTCCTGACTTTC

D: .
size: .
J: TRBJ1-3
V: TRBV21-1
CDR3: CASSKVEGKDRVPPIRNTIYF
DNA: TGTGCCAGCAGCAAAGTTGAGGGGAAGGACAGGGTCCCCCCAATCCGAAACACCATATATTTT

D: .
size: .
J: TRBJ1-5
V: TRBV21-1
CDR3: CASSKAGQVNQPQHF
DNA: TGTGCCAGCAGCAAAGCGGGACAGGTTAATCAGCCCCAGCATTTT

D: TRBD1
size: .
J: TRBJ1-1
V: TRBV29-1
CDR3: CSVSTRTGGQGTEAFF
DNA: TGCAGCGTTTCAACCCGGACAGGGGGCCAGGGCACTGAAGCTTTCTTT

D: .
size: .
J: TRBJ1-3
V: TRBV18
CDR3: CASSTDNSGNTIYF
DNA: TGTGCCAGCTCAACGGACAACTCTGGAAACACCATATATTTT

D: .
size: .
J: TRBJ1-3
V: TRBV11-2
CDR3: CASSSIRGLRSGNTIYF
DNA: TGTGCCAGCAGCTCTATCAGGGGCCTGCGCTCTGGAAACACCATATATTTT

D: TRBD1
size: few
J: TRBJ2-4
V: TRBV5-6
CDR3: CASSSGTGIAKNIQYF
DNA: TGTGCCAGCAGTTCCGGGACAGGGATTGCCAAAAACATTCAGTACTTC